This T cell receptor (beta chain) emerged from a study of shared clonotypes between healthy human individuals. Only in-frame clones appear in the TCRdb table, and some are missing; sequencing was by immunoSEQ multiplex PCR. The data contain some 550,000 clones, almost 97% of them seen just once; the ten biggest clones take up around 0.06%. This CDR3 contains 18 residues. CDR1 and CDR2 (germline): ENHRY, SYGVKD. Trimming pared 6 bases from V and 8 bases from J, leaving 29 bases between. The sequenced material came from naive CD4+ T cells sorted from blood. Subset: CD45RA+ positively selected. This chain links TRBV10-3 with TRBJ2-1; possible D gene TRBD1, 6 bases. This TCR was recovered from a woman younger than 45 in good health. The CDR3 nucleotides are TGTGCCATCAGGGAACAATTAGACAGGTCAGGATTTGGGGATGAGCAGTTCTTC. It codes for CAIREQLDRSGFGDEQFF.